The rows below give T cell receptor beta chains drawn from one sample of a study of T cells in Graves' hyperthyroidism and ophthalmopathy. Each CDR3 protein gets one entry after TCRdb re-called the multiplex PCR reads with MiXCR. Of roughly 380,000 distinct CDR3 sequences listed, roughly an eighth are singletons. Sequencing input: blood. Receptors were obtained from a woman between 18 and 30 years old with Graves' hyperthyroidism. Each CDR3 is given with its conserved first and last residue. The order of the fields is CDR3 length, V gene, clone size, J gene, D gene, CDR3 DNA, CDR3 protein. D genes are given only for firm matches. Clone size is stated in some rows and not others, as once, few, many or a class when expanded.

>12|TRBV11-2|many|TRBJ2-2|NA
TGTGCCAGCAGCTTAGCGCCCGGGGAGCTGTTTTTT
CASSLAPGELFF
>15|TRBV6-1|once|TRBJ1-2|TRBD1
TGTGCCAGCAGGCCCTACAGGGGGATGAACTATGGCTACACCTTC
CASRPYRGMNYGYTF
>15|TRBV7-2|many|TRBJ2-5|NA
TGTGCCAGCAGCCCGATGGGGTGGAACGGTGAGACCCAGTACTTC
CASSPMGWNGETQYF
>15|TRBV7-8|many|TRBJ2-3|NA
TGTGCCAGCAGCTTAGAGGGTGGGAGACCAGATACGCAGTATTTT
CASSLEGGRPDTQYF
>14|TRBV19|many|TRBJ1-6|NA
TGTGCCAGTAGTATCGGCGGCAATAATTCACCCCTCCACTTT
CASSIGGNNSPLHF
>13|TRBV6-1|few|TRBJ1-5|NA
TGTGCCAGCAGACAGGTTCCCAATCAGCCCCAGCATTTT
CASRQVPNQPQHF
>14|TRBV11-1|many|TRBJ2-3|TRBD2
TGTGCCAGCAGCTTACAGCGGGAGAGTGATACGCAGTATTTT
CASSLQRESDTQYF
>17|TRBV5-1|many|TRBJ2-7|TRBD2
TGCGCCAGCAGATCTAGGGCTAGCGGGATCGCTGACTACGAGCAGTACTTC
CASRSRASGIADYEQYF
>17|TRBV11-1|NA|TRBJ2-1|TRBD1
TGTGCCAGCAGCTTAGCGTCCTGGGACAGGGCCTACAATGAGCAGTTCTTC
CASSLASWDRAYNEQFF
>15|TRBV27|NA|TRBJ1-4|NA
TGTGCCAGCAGCCACAAGGGACGGTTTAATGAAAAACTGTTTTTT
CASSHKGRFNEKLFF